This paragraph covers one T cell receptor beta chain sequence. Its antigen is still unknown. The identical CDR3 is also encoded by other nucleotide sequences in the sample. Sequencing was performed with immunoSEQ multiplex PCR; in TCRdb, only in-frame clones are kept and a portion is missing. This sample yields approximately 940,000 clones, of which less than 85% are seen a single time; nearly 1.5% belongs to the top ten. The CDR3 is 13 amino acids. The germline V and J ends were trimmed by 5 bases and 1 base, with 8 bases remaining between them. Germline loops: CDR1 SGHAT, CDR2 FQNNGV. This sample is drawn from a study of shared clonotypes between healthy human individuals. Study-level findings and limits: Represented genetic and exposure-history diversity was restricted by having few donors. The authors expected sequencing depth to affect clonotype sharing among donors. Lower generation probabilities were found for non-shared clonotypes than for those shared by all four donors. Only blood was sampled, and tissue TCR repertoires likely differ from blood ones.

The clonotype comes from a man aged 18-30 years in good health. Sequenced material: memory CD4+ T cells sorted from blood. Specified subset: CD45RA-negative fraction. The chain couples TRBV11-2 to TRBJ1-1; D might be TRBD1 (5 bases). The CDR3 DNA follows: TGTGCCAGCAGCATTGGACAGAACACTGAAGCTTTCTTT. Translated: CASSIGQNTEAFF.